Listed below are T cell receptor beta chains from one sample, sequenced in a study of T cell responses to AZD1222 COVID-19 vaccine. Profiled with immunoSEQ multiplex PCR; TCRdb holds only in-frame clones, not every one. The profile shows 100,000 to 150,000 clones, about nine tenths of them singletons. This specimen was peripheral blood, taken on day 0 of AZD1222 vaccination. All receptors derive from an adult in good health. CDR3s include the opening cysteine and the closing phenylalanine or tryptophan. Each record gives: CDR3 length, clone size, V gene, J gene, D gene, CDR3 protein, CDR3 DNA. The D gene is left open where the match is weak. Clone size, where shown, is once, few, many, or a class for clones that have expanded.

length: 16
size: few
V: TRBV27
J: TRBJ2-7
D: TRBD1
CDR3: CASSLPPGQGVYEQYF
DNA: TGTGCCAGCAGTTTACCACCGGGACAGGGGGTCTACGAGCAGTACTTC

length: 15
size: once
V: TRBV28
J: TRBJ1-1
D: NA
CDR3: CASSLPLGANTEAFF
DNA: TGTGCCAGCAGTTTACCCTTAGGAGCGAACACTGAAGCTTTCTTT

length: 17
size: NA
V: TRBV10-3
J: TRBJ1-1
D: TRBD1
CDR3: CAISEGDREGEYTEAFF
DNA: TGTGCCATCAGTGAGGGGGACAGAGAGGGGGAGTACACTGAAGCTTTCTTT

length: 12
size: NA
V: TRBV20-1
J: TRBJ1-1
D: NA
CDR3: CSANEGNKEAFF
DNA: TGCAGTGCTAATGAGGGGAACAAGGAAGCTTTCTTT

length: 16
size: NA
V: TRBV7-8
J: TRBJ2-1
D: NA
CDR3: CASSLRSPGTWNEQFF
DNA: TGTGCCAGCAGCTTAAGGTCCCCCGGGACATGGAATGAGCAGTTCTTC

length: 14
size: NA
V: TRBV7-3
J: TRBJ1-2
D: NA
CDR3: CASSAGQTNYGYTF
DNA: TGTGCCAGCAGCGCAGGACAGACGAACTATGGCTACACCTTC

length: 16
size: few
V: TRBV28
J: TRBJ2-3
D: NA
CDR3: CASSFVGSAGTDTQYF
DNA: TGTGCCAGCAGTTTCGTCGGGAGCGCAGGCACAGATACGCAGTATTTT

length: 15
size: NA
V: TRBV28
J: TRBJ2-1
D: NA
CDR3: CASRGADTSYNEQFF
DNA: TGTGCCAGCAGGGGAGCGGATACCTCCTACAATGAGCAGTTCTTC

length: 13
size: NA
V: TRBV7-9
J: TRBJ1-2
D: NA
CDR3: CASSRTVDYGYTF
DNA: TGTGCCAGCAGCAGGACAGTCGACTATGGCTACACCTTC

length: 14
size: NA
V: TRBV5-1
J: TRBJ2-5
D: TRBD2
CDR3: CASSLAGGWETQYF
DNA: TGCGCCAGCAGCTTAGCGGGAGGTTGGGAGACCCAGTACTTC

length: 15
size: NA
V: TRBV19
J: TRBJ1-5
D: TRBD1
CDR3: CASSTGTGFNQPQHF
DNA: TGTGCCAGTAGTACCGGGACAGGGTTCAATCAGCCCCAGCATTTT

length: 14
size: NA
V: TRBV5-5
J: TRBJ1-1
D: TRBD1
CDR3: CASSVTGGDTEAFF
DNA: TGTGCCAGCAGCGTGACAGGGGGTGACACTGAAGCTTTCTTT

length: 12
size: NA
V: TRBV5-1
J: TRBJ1-2
D: NA
CDR3: CASSLGLYGYTF
DNA: TGCGCCAGCAGCTTGGGCCTCTATGGCTACACCTTC

length: 14
size: NA
V: TRBV27
J: TRBJ1-5
D: NA
CDR3: CASSPGSPDQPQHF
DNA: TGTGCCAGCAGCCCGGGATCACCTGATCAGCCCCAGCATTTT

length: 13
size: NA
V: TRBV6-5
J: TRBJ2-2
D: NA
CDR3: CASRLQATGELFF
DNA: TGTGCCAGCAGGCTTCAGGCCACCGGGGAGCTGTTTTTT

length: 14
size: NA
V: TRBV18
J: TRBJ1-4
D: TRBD1
CDR3: CASSRGQGGEKLFF
DNA: TGTGCCAGCTCACGAGGACAGGGGGGCGAAAAACTGTTTTTT

length: 14
size: NA
V: TRBV24-1
J: TRBJ2-3
D: TRBD2
CDR3: CATSGAGETDTQYF
DNA: TGTGCCACCAGTGGCGCGGGGGAGACAGATACGCAGTATTTT

length: 14
size: NA
V: TRBV5-1
J: TRBJ2-7
D: TRBD1
CDR3: CASSRQGDPYEQYF
DNA: TGCGCCAGCAGCAGACAGGGGGACCCCTACGAGCAGTACTTC

length: 15
size: NA
V: TRBV5-4
J: TRBJ2-1
D: TRBD2
CDR3: CASSSRTRRTNEQFF
DNA: TGTGCCAGCAGCTCTCGGACTAGGAGGACCAATGAGCAGTTCTTC

length: 16
size: NA
V: TRBV2
J: TRBJ2-2
D: NA
CDR3: CASSEFGAALGGELFF
DNA: TGTGCCAGCAGTGAATTTGGGGCTGCCTTGGGCGGGGAGCTGTTTTTT

length: 14
size: NA
V: TRBV29-1
J: TRBJ1-1
D: NA
CDR3: CSVDGRHMNTEAFF
DNA: TGCAGCGTTGACGGGCGGCACATGAACACTGAAGCTTTCTTT

length: 14
size: few
V: TRBV5-1
J: TRBJ2-7
D: NA
CDR3: CASGPFQGPYEQYF
DNA: TGCGCCAGCGGACCATTTCAGGGGCCCTACGAGCAGTACTTC

length: 15
size: NA
V: TRBV7-6
J: TRBJ2-7
D: TRBD2
CDR3: CASSLYTSGSYEQYF
DNA: TGTGCCAGCAGCTTATACACTAGCGGGAGCTACGAGCAGTACTTC

length: 15
size: NA
V: TRBV9
J: TRBJ2-7
D: NA
CDR3: CASSVGSSGFGEQYF
DNA: TGTGCCAGCAGCGTGGGGAGTTCGGGGTTTGGTGAGCAGTACTTC

length: 16
size: once
V: TRBV10-3
J: TRBJ2-3
D: TRBD1
CDR3: CAISGRTGADTDTQYF
DNA: TGTGCCATCAGTGGAAGGACAGGGGCGGACACAGATACGCAGTATTTT

length: 14
size: few
V: TRBV28
J: TRBJ1-2
D: NA
CDR3: CASTRGRTNYGYTF
DNA: TGTGCCAGCACCCGGGGACGGACCAACTATGGCTACACCTTC

length: 14
size: NA
V: TRBV10-3
J: TRBJ2-7
D: NA
CDR3: CAISEIAPAYEQYF
DNA: TGTGCCATCAGTGAGATAGCGCCAGCCTACGAGCAGTACTTC

length: 15
size: NA
V: TRBV18
J: TRBJ2-7
D: TRBD1
CDR3: CASSPPDRASYEQYF
DNA: TGTGCCAGCTCACCACCGGACAGGGCCTCCTACGAGCAGTACTTC

length: 14
size: NA
V: TRBV2
J: TRBJ2-5
D: TRBD1
CDR3: CASRGQGAQETQYF
DNA: TGTGCCAGCAGGGGACAGGGGGCGCAGGAGACCCAGTACTTC

length: 15
size: NA
V: TRBV4-1
J: TRBJ2-7
D: NA
CDR3: CASSQALYSSYEQYF
DNA: TGCGCCAGCAGCCAGGCGCTTTACTCCTCCTACGAGCAGTACTTC

length: 18
size: NA
V: TRBV11-3
J: TRBJ2-3
D: TRBD2
CDR3: CASSFRAGRLLKADTQYF
DNA: TGTGCCAGCAGCTTCCGAGCGGGAAGGTTGCTAAAGGCAGATACGCAGTATTTT

length: 12
size: once
V: TRBV3-1/TRBV3-2
J: TRBJ1-1
D: TRBD1
CDR3: CASSPGGGLAFF
DNA: TGTGCCAGCAGCCCAGGGGGGGGCTTAGCTTTCTTT

length: 14
size: NA
V: TRBV6-6
J: TRBJ2-1
D: NA
CDR3: CASSYASAYNEQFF
DNA: TGTGCCAGCAGTTACGCTAGCGCCTACAATGAGCAGTTCTTC

length: 17
size: NA
V: TRBV15
J: TRBJ2-2
D: TRBD2
CDR3: CATSRDPIAGVDGELFF
DNA: TGTGCCACCAGCAGAGATCCTATTGCGGGAGTGGATGGGGAGCTGTTTTTT

length: 13
size: NA
V: TRBV7-6
J: TRBJ1-1
D: NA
CDR3: CASSRGPEGEAFF
DNA: TGTGCCAGCAGCCGGGGTCCCGAAGGAGAAGCTTTCTTT

length: 15
size: NA
V: TRBV5-1
J: TRBJ2-3
D: NA
CDR3: CASRGRGTVTDTQYF
DNA: TGCGCCAGCAGGGGGAGGGGGACAGTCACAGATACGCAGTATTTT

length: 14
size: NA
V: TRBV7-3
J: TRBJ2-3
D: NA
CDR3: CASSRQAGTDTQYF
DNA: TGTGCCAGCAGCCGACAGGCTGGCACAGATACGCAGTATTTT

length: 16
size: NA
V: TRBV30
J: TRBJ2-3
D: NA
CDR3: CAWSASGTGFPDTQYF
DNA: TGTGCCTGGAGTGCGTCCGGGACTGGGTTTCCAGATACGCAGTATTTT

length: 16
size: NA
V: TRBV5-1
J: TRBJ2-1
D: TRBD2
CDR3: CASSTSGRAAYNEQFF
DNA: TGCGCCAGCAGCACTAGCGGGAGGGCCGCCTACAATGAGCAGTTCTTC

length: 16
size: NA
V: TRBV30
J: TRBJ1-4
D: TRBD1
CDR3: CAWSLRTGSANEKLFF
DNA: TGTGCCTGGAGCCTAAGGACAGGTTCGGCTAATGAAAAACTGTTTTTT

length: 16
size: NA
V: TRBV27
J: TRBJ2-5
D: NA
CDR3: CASSPSRQISGETQYF
DNA: TGTGCCAGCAGTCCATCCCGACAGATTTCTGGGGAGACCCAGTACTTC

length: 17
size: NA
V: TRBV5-5
J: TRBJ1-2
D: NA
CDR3: CASTISGFGAFIYGYTF
DNA: TGTGCCAGCACCATATCAGGGTTTGGGGCATTTATCTATGGCTACACCTTC

length: 12
size: NA
V: TRBV30
J: TRBJ1-2
D: NA
CDR3: CAWMGGNYGYTF
DNA: TGTGCCTGGATGGGAGGGAACTATGGCTACACCTTC

length: 15
size: NA
V: TRBV4-2
J: TRBJ2-2
D: NA
CDR3: CASSQGQGSWGELFF
DNA: TGTGCCAGCAGCCAAGGGCAGGGGAGCTGGGGGGAGCTGTTTTTT

length: 13
size: NA
V: TRBV9
J: TRBJ1-1
D: NA
CDR3: CASSSRQNTEAFF
DNA: TGTGCCAGCAGCTCACGACAGAACACTGAAGCTTTCTTT

length: 15
size: NA
V: TRBV6-5
J: TRBJ2-3
D: TRBD1
CDR3: CASRPGQGRTDTQYF
DNA: TGTGCCAGCAGACCGGGACAGGGCCGCACAGATACGCAGTATTTT

length: 16
size: NA
V: TRBV4-2
J: TRBJ2-3
D: NA
CDR3: CASSLRGGTDTDTQYF
DNA: TGTGCCAGCAGCCTAAGGGGAGGGACAGACACAGATACGCAGTATTTT